The 24 T cell receptor beta chains given below trace back to one sample, sequenced in a study of cytomegalovirus exposure and HLA in healthy donors. The primer mix had 60 Vbeta and 13 Jbeta primers. TCRdb's table, derived via immunoSEQ multiplex PCR, lists solely in-frame clones and lacks some. This sample carries around 150,000 clones, with roughly 3% going to the ten biggest clones. The source material was PBMCs. These receptors were taken from a man aged 35-49 years in good health and CMV-seronegative.

The J gene is TRBJ2-2, the V gene TRBV6-6; 7 bases are a match to TRBD2. Germline trimming cut 3 bases from V and 6 bases from J; bases unmatched to any gene: 4. This CDR3 has 14 amino acids. Germline V gene lookup returns CDR1 MNHNY and CDR2 SVGAGI (reference sequence). The CDR3 DNA reads as TGTGCCAGCAGTTATCCCGGGGGGTCCGGGGAGCTGTTTTTT. Its translation: CASSYPGGSGELFF.

The rearrangement joins TRBV16 to TRBJ2-3; the match to TRBD1 covers 10 bases. From germline, CDR1 is KGHSY and CDR2 FQNENV. The V gene end was trimmed by 4 bases and the J gene end by 6 bases; junction bases not matched to a gene: 4. CDR3 size: 14 residues. CDR3 bases: TGTGCCAGCAGCCGACAGGGGGCAGAGGATACGCAGTATTTT. This translates into CASSRQGAEDTQYF.

The chain recombines TRBV4-1 with TRBJ1-4; TRBD1 agrees at 7 bases. V lost 4 bases to trimming and J lost 0 bases; unmatched junction nucleotides: 2. CDR1 is MGHRA, CDR2 YSYEKL, per germline. This CDR3 region has 15 residues. This CDR3 reads CASSPGGTTNEKLFF. The DNA for the CDR3 is TGCGCCAGCAGCCCAGGGGGAACAACTAATGAAAAACTGTTTTTT.

The gene calls are TRBV6-4 and TRBJ2-1; the D gene is possibly TRBD1 (5 bases). V was cut by 5 bases and J by 7 bases, with 15 bases left in between. Germline assignment: CDR1 MRHNA and CDR2 SNTAGT. The CDR3 runs 14 residues. The CDR3 DNA follows: TGTGCCAGCAGTTTTAAGGGGCCGGAAAATGAGCAGTTCTTC. Amino acid sequence: CASSFKGPENEQFF.

The J gene is TRBJ1-2, the V gene TRBV18; D possibly corresponds to TRBD1 (5 bases). The CDR3 contains 13 residues. Germline assignment: CDR1 KGHSH and CDR2 LQKENI. Deletions cut 6 bases from V and 3 bases from J, with 11 bases between. The DNA for the CDR3 is TGTGCCAGCTCCCCAGACAGATACTATGGCTACACCTTC. This codes for CASSPDRYYGYTF. The entire variable domain, with the rest obtained from reference TRBV18 and TRBJ1-2, is as follows: NAGVMQNPRHLVRRRGQEARLRCSPMKGHSHVYWYRQLPEEGLKFMVYLQKENIIDESGMPKERFSAEFPKEGPSILRIQQVVRGDSAAYFCASSPDRYYGYTFGSGTRLTVV.

The V call is TRBV11-2, the J call TRBJ1-1, with TRBD1 matching over 7 bases. The germline V gene encodes CDR1 SGHAT and CDR2 FQNNGV. This CDR3 contains 13 residues. Trimming took 0 bases from V and 10 from J; bases not matched to a gene: 5. CDR3 sequence: CASSLDRAGGAFF. For the CDR3, the DNA is TGTGCCAGCAGCTTAGACCGGGCAGGGGGAGCTTTCTTT.

The chain joins TRBV7-9 to TRBJ2-3, with 11 bases fitting TRBD2. V shed 5 bases, J shed 1 base, and the junction held 11 bases outside the gene matches. The CDR3 covers 18 residues. Germline loops: CDR1 SEHNR, CDR2 FQNEAQ (reference sequence). The chain's CDR3 is CASSNEPMTSGGTDTQYF. The CDR3 bases are TGTGCCAGCAGCAACGAACCCATGACTAGCGGGGGCACAGATACGCAGTATTTT.

The DNA for the CDR3 is TGTGCCAGCAGCTTCGGCGGCCCAGGGGCAGCTTTCTTT. This translates into CASSFGGPGAAFF. The chain is built from TRBV7-3 and TRBJ1-1; a possible D gene is TRBD1 (6 bases). Germline CDR1 and CDR2: SGHTA and FQGTGA. This CDR3 comprises 13 residues. Trimming removed 3 bases from V and 10 bases from J, with 15 bases in between.

The gene calls are TRBV7-9 and TRBJ1-2; weak D call: TRBD1 (6 bases). V shed 2 bases and J shed 4 bases, with 14 bases lying between them. This CDR3 spans 15 amino acids. Germline V gives CDR1 SEHNR, CDR2 FQNEAQ (reference sequence). The CDR3: CASSLPTGESYGYTF. DNA for the CDR3: TGTGCCAGCAGCTTACCGACAGGAGAGTCCTATGGCTACACCTTC.

The rearrangement links TRBV27 to TRBJ1-2, with 8 nucleotides matching TRBD1. Losses at the gene ends were 0 bases for V and 4 bases for J; bases not matched to a gene: 10. The CDR3 runs to 17 residues. Germline V lookup: CDR1 MNHEY, CDR2 SMNVEV (reference sequence). CDR3: CASSLSGTGRRVYGYTF. The CDR3 region has the DNA TGTGCCAGCAGTTTATCCGGGACAGGTCGCCGGGTCTATGGCTACACCTTC.

The chain combines TRBV19 with TRBJ1-2; 7 positions match TRBD1. Unmatched junction bases numbered 4, after V lost 7 bases and J lost 2 bases. The CDR3 has 13 amino acids. CDR1 and CDR2 from the germline V gene are LNHDA and SQIVND (reference sequence). The CDR3 spells CASKRDSNYGYTF. The CDR3 DNA reads as TGTGCCAGTAAGAGGGACAGCAACTATGGCTACACCTTC.

DNA for the CDR3: TGTGCCAGCACCCCCGTAGGGGACAGACATCTTTATGGCTACACCTTC. This codes for CASTPVGDRHLYGYTF. The chain is built from TRBV27 and TRBJ1-2; 7 nucleotides align to TRBD1. There are 16 residues in the CDR3. Unmatched junction bases numbered 16, after V lost 7 bases and J lost 5 bases. Germline loops: CDR1 MNHEY, CDR2 SMNVEV (reference sequence).

The rearrangement uses TRBV4-2 and TRBJ2-7; 15 nucleotides line up with TRBD2. V lost 2 bases, J lost 6 bases, and 5 bases stayed unmatched. The germline V gene has CDR1 LGHNA and CDR2 YNFKEQ. This CDR3 is 16 amino acids long. The CDR3 loop is CASSQQRTSGGAEQYF. The DNA of the CDR3 is TGTGCCAGCAGCCAACAGAGGACTAGCGGGGGGGCCGAGCAGTACTTC.

The chain combines TRBV14 with TRBJ2-1, with D perhaps matching TRBD2 (6 bases). Germline-derived CDR1 and CDR2 are SGHDN and FVKESK. V was shortened by 2 bases and J by 9 bases, with 26 bases between the two germline ends. The CDR3 is made up of 18 amino acids. CDR3 protein: CASSQPRGGTLEWGEQFF. Written as DNA, the CDR3 is TGTGCCAGCAGCCAACCCCGCGGCGGGACCCTCGAGTGGGGTGAGCAGTTCTTC.

The chain combines TRBV5-6 with TRBJ1-6; the D gene is possibly TRBD1 (6 bases). V was shortened by 4 bases and J by 10 bases, with 12 bases between the two germline ends. There are 13 residues in the CDR3. The germline CDR1 and CDR2 sequences are SGHDT and YYEEEE. This CDR3 reads CASSDRQDSPLHF. For the CDR3, the DNA is TGTGCCAGCAGCGATCGACAGGACTCACCCCTCCACTTT.

The J gene is TRBJ2-1, the V gene TRBV12-5; unclear D gene. Germline V gene lookup returns CDR1 LGHNT and CDR2 FRNRAP. The CDR3 extends over 11 amino acids. V was cut by 6 bases and J by 8 bases, with 8 bases left in between. The CDR3 is CASGMADEQFF. CDR3 in DNA: TGTGCTAGTGGCATGGCGGATGAGCAGTTCTTC.

The V and J genes are TRBV7-9 and TRBJ2-4; 8 bases are shared with TRBD1. The ends lost 5 bases at V and 8 bases at J; junction bases unmatched: 11. The CDR3 has 15 residues. Germline lookup yields CDR1 SEHNR and CDR2 FQNEAQ (reference sequence). CDR3 sequence: CASSGTGGHKDIQYF. CDR3 bases: TGTGCCAGCAGCGGGACAGGAGGCCATAAGGACATTCAGTACTTC.

The chain uses TRBV7-8 and TRBJ2-7; D gene unclear. The CDR3 loop spans 11 amino acids. V shed 1 base and J shed 8 bases, with 6 bases lying between them. Per the germline V gene, CDR1 is SGHVS and CDR2 is FQNEAQ. CDR3 nucleotide sequence: TGTGCCAGCAGCTTAGAGAACAAGCAGTACTTC. As protein: CASSLENKQYF.

V gene TRBV28 combines with J gene TRBJ2-3, with a weak D call TRBD2 (6 bases). The CDR3 runs to 14 residues. Germline lookup yields CDR1 MDHEN and CDR2 SYDVKM. The V end lost 2 bases, the J end lost 6 bases, and 12 bases lay between the germline ends. This CDR3 reads CASSLAGTRDTQYF. In DNA form, the CDR3 reads TGTGCCAGCAGTTTAGCGGGGACGAGGGATACGCAGTATTTT.

The chain links TRBV19 to TRBJ2-7; 9 positions match TRBD1. Germline CDR1 reads LNHDA; CDR2 reads SQIVND (reference sequence). Unmatched junction bases numbered 4, after V lost 5 bases and J lost 2 bases. The CDR3 has 14 residues. The CDR3 DNA follows: TGTGCCAGTAGTTCTACAGGGGGCCCCTACGAGCAGTACTTC. This translates into CASSSTGGPYEQYF.

The V and J genes are TRBV9 and TRBJ1-3; the D is unclear. Germline values: CDR1 SGDLS, CDR2 YYNGEE. The CDR3 sequence is 14 residues long. Trimming cost V 0 bases and J 1 base, with 5 bases left between them. The CDR3 reads CASSVEQSGNTIYF. DNA for the CDR3: TGTGCCAGCAGCGTAGAACAGTCTGGAAACACCATATATTTT.

In the case of this clone: At one end the junction does not follow the germline gene, possibly because of a read error. This sample also contains other DNA sequences that code for the same CDR3. The rearrangement uses TRBV5-1 and TRBJ1-3; unclear D gene. The CDR3 length is 14 residues. The germline V gene has CDR1 SGHRS and CDR2 YFSETQ. CDR3 bases: TGCGCCAGCAGTTTGGACGGCTCTGGAAACACCATATATTTT. Encoded protein: CASSLDGSGNTIYF.

Notes on this clone: Germline and junction disagree at one end, which may indicate a read error. The J gene is TRBJ1-2, the V gene TRBV2, with D possibly TRBD1 on 5 matching bases. The CDR3 is made up of 13 amino acids. Germline V lookup: CDR1 SNHLY, CDR2 FYNNEI. This CDR3 reads CASSGDSNYGCTF. The CDR3 region has the DNA TGTGCCAGCAGTGGAGACAGTAACTATGGCTGCACCTTC.

This sequence joins TRBV5-5 and TRBJ2-5, with 13 bases fitting TRBD2. This CDR3 has 16 amino acids. V lost 0 bases, J lost 2 bases, and 1 base stayed unmatched. Germline V gene data show CDR1 as SGHKS and CDR2 as YYEKEE (reference sequence). CDR3 region: CASSLALAGGQETQYF. CDR3 DNA sequence: TGTGCCAGCAGCTTGGCACTAGCGGGGGGGCAAGAGACCCAGTACTTC.